This is a list of T cell receptor beta chains from one sample in a study of CD8 T cells in Susac syndrome. TCRdb called the immunoSEQ multiplex PCR reads again in MiXCR, with one record for every CDR3 protein. In the table there are approximately 150,000 distinct CDR3 sequences, 92% of which are singletons. Material: CD4+ T cells from PBMCs. The origin of the receptors is a human donor in good health. The CDR3 runs from the conserved cysteine through the conserved F or W. Fields, in order: clone size, J gene, D gene, V gene, CDR3 DNA, CDR3 protein. D genes are given only for firm matches. Part of the rows lack a size; the others show once, few, many or a class for expanded clones.

clone size: .; J gene: TRBJ2-1; D gene: .; V gene: TRBV18; CDR3 DNA: TGTGCCAGCTCACCCCCTCGGGCAAGGGACAATGAGCAGTTCTTC; CDR3 protein: CASSPPRARDNEQFF
clone size: .; J gene: TRBJ1-5; D gene: TRBD1; V gene: TRBV30; CDR3 DNA: TGTGCCTGGAGTACCTCGACAGGGAGTTACCAGCCCCAGCATTTT; CDR3 protein: CAWSTSTGSYQPQHF
clone size: .; J gene: TRBJ2-2; D gene: TRBD2; V gene: TRBV3-1; CDR3 DNA: TGTGCCAGCAGCCAAAGGACTAGCGGGAGGAACACCGGGGAGCTGTTTTTT; CDR3 protein: CASSQRTSGRNTGELFF
clone size: .; J gene: TRBJ2-3; D gene: TRBD1; V gene: TRBV7-2; CDR3 DNA: TGTGCCAGCAGCGGGCGGACAGGGGTGGGAGATACGCAGTATTTT; CDR3 protein: CASSGRTGVGDTQYF
clone size: few; J gene: TRBJ2-1; D gene: .; V gene: TRBV28; CDR3 DNA: TGTGCCAGCAGTCGCGGGGTATACAATGAGCAGTTCTTC; CDR3 protein: CASSRGVYNEQFF
clone size: .; J gene: TRBJ2-1; D gene: TRBD1; V gene: TRBV7-2; CDR3 DNA: TGTGCCAGCAGCCCAGGGACAGGGGATACCTACAATGAGCAGTTCTTC; CDR3 protein: CASSPGTGDTYNEQFF
clone size: .; J gene: TRBJ2-6; D gene: .; V gene: TRBV6-6; CDR3 DNA: TGTGCCAGCCGGAAATACTCTGGGGCCAACGTCCTGACTTTC; CDR3 protein: CASRKYSGANVLTF
clone size: .; J gene: TRBJ2-7; D gene: TRBD1; V gene: TRBV27; CDR3 DNA: TGTGCCAGCAGAAGACAGGGGGATACCGAGCAGTACTTC; CDR3 protein: CASRRQGDTEQYF
clone size: .; J gene: TRBJ2-6; D gene: .; V gene: TRBV12-3/TRBV12-4; CDR3 DNA: TGTGCCACCCGAGCTCAGGTAGTTAGCTCTGGGGCCAACGTCCTGACTTTC; CDR3 protein: CATRAQVVSSGANVLTF
clone size: .; J gene: TRBJ1-2; D gene: .; V gene: TRBV5-1; CDR3 DNA: TGCGCCAGCAGTCCAGACAGAAAAATCTATGGCTACACCTTC; CDR3 protein: CASSPDRKIYGYTF
clone size: .; J gene: TRBJ2-5; D gene: .; V gene: TRBV5-1; CDR3 DNA: TGCGCCAGCAGCTTGAAGGCCATCCAAGAGACCCAGTACTTC; CDR3 protein: CASSLKAIQETQYF
clone size: .; J gene: TRBJ2-7; D gene: .; V gene: TRBV23-1; CDR3 DNA: TGCGCCAGCGCTCATACGGGTTACGAGCAGTACTTC; CDR3 protein: CASAHTGYEQYF
clone size: few; J gene: TRBJ1-2; D gene: TRBD1; V gene: TRBV3-1; CDR3 DNA: TGTGCCAGCAGCCAAGATTTGGGGACAGGGAATAACTATGGCTACACCTTC; CDR3 protein: CASSQDLGTGNNYGYTF
clone size: .; J gene: TRBJ2-5; D gene: .; V gene: TRBV2; CDR3 DNA: TGTGCCAGCAGAGAAAGGACAAGACAAGAGACCCAGTACTTC; CDR3 protein: CASRERTRQETQYF
clone size: .; J gene: TRBJ1-1; D gene: .; V gene: TRBV3-1; CDR3 DNA: TGTGCCAGCAGCCAAGATAACCTATGGGCTGAAGCTTTCTTT; CDR3 protein: CASSQDNLWAEAFF
clone size: .; J gene: TRBJ2-3; D gene: .; V gene: TRBV20-1; CDR3 DNA: TGCAGTGCTCAGAGCGGCAGAACAGATACGCAGTATTTT; CDR3 protein: CSAQSGRTDTQYF
clone size: .; J gene: TRBJ2-7; D gene: TRBD1; V gene: TRBV25-1; CDR3 DNA: TGTGCCAGCAGTGCCCGGGACAGGTGGACCTACGAGCAGTACTTC; CDR3 protein: CASSARDRWTYEQYF
clone size: .; J gene: TRBJ2-5; D gene: .; V gene: TRBV29-1; CDR3 DNA: TGCAGCGTTCACTCCCGAGGGGCAGAGACCCAGTACTTC; CDR3 protein: CSVHSRGAETQYF
clone size: .; J gene: TRBJ2-7; D gene: TRBD1; V gene: TRBV7-8; CDR3 DNA: TGTGCCAGCAGCGTCAGGAAAGGGGACAGTATTACCGGTGGGCAGTACTTC; CDR3 protein: CASSVRKGDSITGGQYF